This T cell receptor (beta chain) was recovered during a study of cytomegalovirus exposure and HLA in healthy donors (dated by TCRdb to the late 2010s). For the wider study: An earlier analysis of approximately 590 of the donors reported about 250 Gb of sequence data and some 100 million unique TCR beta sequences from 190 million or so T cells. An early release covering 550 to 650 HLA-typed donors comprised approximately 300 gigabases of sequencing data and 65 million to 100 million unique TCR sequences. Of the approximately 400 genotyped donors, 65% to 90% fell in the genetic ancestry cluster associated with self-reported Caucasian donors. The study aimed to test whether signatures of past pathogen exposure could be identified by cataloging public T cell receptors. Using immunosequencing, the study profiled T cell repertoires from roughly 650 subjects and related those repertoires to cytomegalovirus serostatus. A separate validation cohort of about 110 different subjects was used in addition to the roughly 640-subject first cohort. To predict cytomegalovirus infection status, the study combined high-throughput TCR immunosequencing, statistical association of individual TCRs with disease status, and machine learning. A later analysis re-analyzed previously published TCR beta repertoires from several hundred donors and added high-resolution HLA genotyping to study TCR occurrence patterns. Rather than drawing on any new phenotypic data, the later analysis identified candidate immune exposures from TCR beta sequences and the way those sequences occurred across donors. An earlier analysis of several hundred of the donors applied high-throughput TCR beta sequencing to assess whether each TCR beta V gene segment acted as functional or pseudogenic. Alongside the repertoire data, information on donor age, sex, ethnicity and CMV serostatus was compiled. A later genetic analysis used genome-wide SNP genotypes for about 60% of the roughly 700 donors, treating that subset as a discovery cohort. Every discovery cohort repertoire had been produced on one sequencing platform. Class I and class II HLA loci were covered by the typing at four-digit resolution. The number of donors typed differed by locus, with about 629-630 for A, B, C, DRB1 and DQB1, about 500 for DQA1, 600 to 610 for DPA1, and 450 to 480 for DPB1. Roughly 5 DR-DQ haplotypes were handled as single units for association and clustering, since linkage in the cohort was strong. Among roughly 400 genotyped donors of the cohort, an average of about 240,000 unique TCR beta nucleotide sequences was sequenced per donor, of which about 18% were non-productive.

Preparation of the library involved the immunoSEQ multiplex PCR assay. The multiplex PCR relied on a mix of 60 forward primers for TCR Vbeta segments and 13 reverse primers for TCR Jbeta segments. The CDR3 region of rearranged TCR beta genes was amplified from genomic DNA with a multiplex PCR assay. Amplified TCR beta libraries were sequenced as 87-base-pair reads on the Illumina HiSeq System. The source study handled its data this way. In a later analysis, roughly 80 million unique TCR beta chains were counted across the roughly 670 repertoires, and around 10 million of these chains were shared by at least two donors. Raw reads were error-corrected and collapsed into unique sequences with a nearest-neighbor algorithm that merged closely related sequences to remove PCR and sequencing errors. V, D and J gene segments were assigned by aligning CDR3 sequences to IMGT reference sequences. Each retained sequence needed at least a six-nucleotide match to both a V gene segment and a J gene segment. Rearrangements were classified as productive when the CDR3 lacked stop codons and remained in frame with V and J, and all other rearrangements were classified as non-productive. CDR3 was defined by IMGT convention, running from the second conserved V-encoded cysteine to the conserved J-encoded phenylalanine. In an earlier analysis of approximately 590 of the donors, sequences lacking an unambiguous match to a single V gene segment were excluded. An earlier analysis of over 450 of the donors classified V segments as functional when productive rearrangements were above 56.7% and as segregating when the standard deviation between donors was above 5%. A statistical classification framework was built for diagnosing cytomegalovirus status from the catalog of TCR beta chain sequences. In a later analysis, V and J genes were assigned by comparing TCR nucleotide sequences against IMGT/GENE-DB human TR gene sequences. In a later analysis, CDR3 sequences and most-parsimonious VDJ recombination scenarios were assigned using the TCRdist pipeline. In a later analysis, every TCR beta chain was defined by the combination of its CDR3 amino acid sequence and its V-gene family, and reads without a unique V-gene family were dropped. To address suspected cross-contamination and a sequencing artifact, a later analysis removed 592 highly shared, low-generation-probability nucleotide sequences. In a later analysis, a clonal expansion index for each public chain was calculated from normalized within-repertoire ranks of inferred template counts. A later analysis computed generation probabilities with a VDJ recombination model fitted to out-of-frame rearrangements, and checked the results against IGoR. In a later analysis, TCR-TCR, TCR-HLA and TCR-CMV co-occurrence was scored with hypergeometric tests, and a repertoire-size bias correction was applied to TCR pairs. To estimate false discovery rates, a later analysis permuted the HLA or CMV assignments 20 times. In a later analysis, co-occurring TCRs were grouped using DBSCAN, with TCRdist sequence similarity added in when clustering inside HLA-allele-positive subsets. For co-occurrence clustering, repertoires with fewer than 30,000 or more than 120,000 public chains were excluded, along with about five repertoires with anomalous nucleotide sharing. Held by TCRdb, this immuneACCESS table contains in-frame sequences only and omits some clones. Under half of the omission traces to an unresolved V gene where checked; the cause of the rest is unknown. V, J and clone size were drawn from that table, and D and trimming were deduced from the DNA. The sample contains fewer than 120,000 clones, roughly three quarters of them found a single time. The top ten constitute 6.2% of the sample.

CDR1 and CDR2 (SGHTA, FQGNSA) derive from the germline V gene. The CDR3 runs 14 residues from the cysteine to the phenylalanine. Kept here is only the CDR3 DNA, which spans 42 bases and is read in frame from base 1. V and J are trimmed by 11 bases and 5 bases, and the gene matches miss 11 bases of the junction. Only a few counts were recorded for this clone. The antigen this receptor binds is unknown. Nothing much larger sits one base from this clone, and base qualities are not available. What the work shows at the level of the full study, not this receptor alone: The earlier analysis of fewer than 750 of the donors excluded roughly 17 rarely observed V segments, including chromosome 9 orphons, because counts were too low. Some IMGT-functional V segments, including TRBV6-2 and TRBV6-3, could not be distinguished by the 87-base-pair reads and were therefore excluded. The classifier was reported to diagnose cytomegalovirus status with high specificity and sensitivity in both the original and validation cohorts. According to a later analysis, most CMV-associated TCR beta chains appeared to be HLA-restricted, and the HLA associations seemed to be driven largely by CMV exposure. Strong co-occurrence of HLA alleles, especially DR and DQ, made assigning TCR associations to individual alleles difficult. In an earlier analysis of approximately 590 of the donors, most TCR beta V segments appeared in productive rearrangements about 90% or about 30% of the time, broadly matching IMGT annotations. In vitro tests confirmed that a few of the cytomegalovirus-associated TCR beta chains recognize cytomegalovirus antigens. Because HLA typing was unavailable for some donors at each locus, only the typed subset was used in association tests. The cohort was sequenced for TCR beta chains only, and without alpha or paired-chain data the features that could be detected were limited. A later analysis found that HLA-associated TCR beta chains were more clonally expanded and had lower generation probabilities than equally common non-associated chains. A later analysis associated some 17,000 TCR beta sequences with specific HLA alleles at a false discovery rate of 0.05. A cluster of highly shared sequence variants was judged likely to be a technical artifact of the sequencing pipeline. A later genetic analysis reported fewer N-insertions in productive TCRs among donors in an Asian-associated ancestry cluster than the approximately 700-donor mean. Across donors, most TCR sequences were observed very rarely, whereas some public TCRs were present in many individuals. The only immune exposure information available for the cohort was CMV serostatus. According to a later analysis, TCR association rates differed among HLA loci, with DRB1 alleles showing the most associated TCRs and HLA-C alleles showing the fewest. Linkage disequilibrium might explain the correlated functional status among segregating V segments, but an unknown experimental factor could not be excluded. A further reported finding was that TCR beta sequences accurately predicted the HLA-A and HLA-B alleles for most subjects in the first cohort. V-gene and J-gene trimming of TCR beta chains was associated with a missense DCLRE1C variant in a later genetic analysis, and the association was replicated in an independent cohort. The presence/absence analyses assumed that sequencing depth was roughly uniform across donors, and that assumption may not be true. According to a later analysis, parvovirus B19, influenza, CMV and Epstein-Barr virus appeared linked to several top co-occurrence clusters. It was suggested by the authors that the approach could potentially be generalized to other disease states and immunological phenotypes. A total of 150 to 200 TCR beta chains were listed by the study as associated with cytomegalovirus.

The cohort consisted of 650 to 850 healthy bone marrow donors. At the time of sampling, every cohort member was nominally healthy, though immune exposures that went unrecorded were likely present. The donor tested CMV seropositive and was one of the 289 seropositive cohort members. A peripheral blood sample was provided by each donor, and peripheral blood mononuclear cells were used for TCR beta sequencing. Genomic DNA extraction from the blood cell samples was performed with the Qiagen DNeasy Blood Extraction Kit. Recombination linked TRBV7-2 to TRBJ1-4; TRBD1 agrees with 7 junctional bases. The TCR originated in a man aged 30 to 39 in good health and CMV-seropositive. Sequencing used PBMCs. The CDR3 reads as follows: CAGSPGTENEKLFF. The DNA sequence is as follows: TGTGCCGGGAGTCCTGGGACAGAGAATGAAAAACTGTTTTTT.